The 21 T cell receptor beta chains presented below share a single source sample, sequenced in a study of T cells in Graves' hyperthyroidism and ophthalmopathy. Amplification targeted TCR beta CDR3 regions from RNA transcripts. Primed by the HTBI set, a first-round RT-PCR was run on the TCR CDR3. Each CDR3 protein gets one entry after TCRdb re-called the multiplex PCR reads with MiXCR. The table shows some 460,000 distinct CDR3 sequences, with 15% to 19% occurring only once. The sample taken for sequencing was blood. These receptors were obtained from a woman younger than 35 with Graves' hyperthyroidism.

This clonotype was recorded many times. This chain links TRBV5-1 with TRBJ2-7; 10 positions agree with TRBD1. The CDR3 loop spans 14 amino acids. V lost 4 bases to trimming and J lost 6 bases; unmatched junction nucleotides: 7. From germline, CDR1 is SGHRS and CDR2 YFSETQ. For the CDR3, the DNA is TGCGCCAGCAGCCGGGACAGGGGTTTGCGCGAGCAGTACTTC. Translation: CASSRDRGLREQYF. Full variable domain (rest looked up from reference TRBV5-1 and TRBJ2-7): KAGVTQTPRYLIKTRGQQVTLSCSPISGHRSVSWYQQTPGQGLQFLFEYFSETQRNKGNFPGRFSGRQFSNSRSEMNVSTLELGDSALYLCASSRDRGLREQYFGPGTRLTVT.

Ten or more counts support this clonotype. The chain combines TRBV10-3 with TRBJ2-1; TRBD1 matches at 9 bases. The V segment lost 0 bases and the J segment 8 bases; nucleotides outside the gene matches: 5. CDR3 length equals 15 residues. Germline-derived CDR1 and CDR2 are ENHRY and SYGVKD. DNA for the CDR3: TGTGCCATCAGTGAGTCACGGGACAGGGTTTATGAGCAGTTCTTC. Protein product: CAISESRDRVYEQFF.

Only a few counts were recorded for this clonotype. CDR3 bases: TGCAGTGCTCCCTGGGACGGAGAGACCCAGTACTTC. Translation: CSAPWDGETQYF. J is TRBJ2-5 and V is TRBV20-1, with D tentatively TRBD1 or TRBD2 (5 bases each). Germline V CDR1 and CDR2: DFQATT, SNEGSKA (reference sequence). V lost 5 bases, J lost 4 bases, and 11 bases lay in between. The CDR3 runs to 12 residues.

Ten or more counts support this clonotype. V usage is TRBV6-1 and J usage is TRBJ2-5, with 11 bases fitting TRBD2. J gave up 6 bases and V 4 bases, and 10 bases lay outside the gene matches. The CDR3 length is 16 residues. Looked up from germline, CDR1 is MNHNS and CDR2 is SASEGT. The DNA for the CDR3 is TGTGCCAGCAGTGGTTTAGCGGGGGGGGGTCCAAAGACCCAGTACTTC. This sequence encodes CASSGLAGGGPKTQYF.

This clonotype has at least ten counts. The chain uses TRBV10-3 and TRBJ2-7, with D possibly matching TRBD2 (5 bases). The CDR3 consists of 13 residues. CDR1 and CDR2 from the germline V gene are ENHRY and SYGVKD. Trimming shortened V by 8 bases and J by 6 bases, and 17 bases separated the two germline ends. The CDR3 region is CAIRSGRGFEQYF. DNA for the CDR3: TGTGCCATCCGATCGGGGAGAGGGTTCGAGCAGTACTTC.

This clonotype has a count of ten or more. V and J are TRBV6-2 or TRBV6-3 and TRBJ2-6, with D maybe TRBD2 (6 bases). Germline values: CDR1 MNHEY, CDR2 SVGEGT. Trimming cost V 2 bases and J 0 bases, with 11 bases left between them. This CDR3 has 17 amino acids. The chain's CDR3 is CASSYGGSVSGANVLTF. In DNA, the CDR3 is TGTGCCAGCAGTTACGGGGGGTCCGTCTCTGGGGCCAACGTCCTGACTTTC.

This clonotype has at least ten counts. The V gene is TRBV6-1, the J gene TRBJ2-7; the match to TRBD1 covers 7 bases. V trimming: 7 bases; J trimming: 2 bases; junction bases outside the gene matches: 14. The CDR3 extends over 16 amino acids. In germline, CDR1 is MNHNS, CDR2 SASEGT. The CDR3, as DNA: TGTGCCAGCACCGAACTAAACAGGGGAAGGGCCTACGAGCAGTACTTC. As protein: CASTELNRGRAYEQYF.

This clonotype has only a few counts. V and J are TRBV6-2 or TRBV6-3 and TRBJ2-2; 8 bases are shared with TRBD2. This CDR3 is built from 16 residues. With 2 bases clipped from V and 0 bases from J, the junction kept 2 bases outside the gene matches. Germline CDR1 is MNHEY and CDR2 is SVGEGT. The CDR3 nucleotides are TGTGCCAGCAGTTACGGGGGACTAGCGAACACCGGGGAGCTGTTTTTT. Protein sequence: CASSYGGLANTGELFF.

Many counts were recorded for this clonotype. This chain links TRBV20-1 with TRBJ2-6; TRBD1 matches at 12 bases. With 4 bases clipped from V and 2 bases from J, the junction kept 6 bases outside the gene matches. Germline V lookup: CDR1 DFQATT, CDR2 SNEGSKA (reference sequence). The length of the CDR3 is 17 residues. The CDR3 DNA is TGCAGTGCTATGGGACAGGGGGCCGGTGCTGGGGCCAACGTCCTGACTTTC. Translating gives CSAMGQGAGAGANVLTF.

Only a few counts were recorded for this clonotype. The CDR3 DNA reads as TGTGCCAGCGAACAGGGAGCTGGGGCCAACGTCCTGACTTTC. Amino acid sequence: CASEQGAGANVLTF. This sequence joins TRBV7-2 and TRBJ2-6; possibly TRBD1 for D (6 bases). This CDR3 has 14 amino acids. Trimming removed 8 bases at V and 2 bases at J, with 10 bases between. Germline CDR1 SGHTA, CDR2 FQGNSA.

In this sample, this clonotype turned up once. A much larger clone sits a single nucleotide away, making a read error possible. The CDR3 loop reads CAISESRLLNEQLF. The CDR3 DNA sequence: TGTGCCATCAGTGAGTCGAGGCTGTTGAATGAGCAGCTCTTC. The chain links TRBV10-3 to TRBJ2-1; D unresolved. CDR3 length: 14 residues. Germline lookup yields CDR1 ENHRY and CDR2 SYGVKD.

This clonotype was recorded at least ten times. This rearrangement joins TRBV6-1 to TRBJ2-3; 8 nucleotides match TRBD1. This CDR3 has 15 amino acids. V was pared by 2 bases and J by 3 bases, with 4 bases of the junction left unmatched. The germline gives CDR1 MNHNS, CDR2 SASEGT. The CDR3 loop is CASSERTGRTDTQYF. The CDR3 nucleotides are TGTGCCAGCAGTGAACGGACAGGGCGGACAGATACGCAGTATTTT.

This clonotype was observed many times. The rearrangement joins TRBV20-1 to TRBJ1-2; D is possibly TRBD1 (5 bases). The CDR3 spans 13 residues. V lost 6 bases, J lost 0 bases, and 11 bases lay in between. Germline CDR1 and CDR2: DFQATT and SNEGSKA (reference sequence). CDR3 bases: TGCAGTGCCGAAGCAGGGTCTAACTATGGCTACACCTTC. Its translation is CSAEAGSNYGYTF.

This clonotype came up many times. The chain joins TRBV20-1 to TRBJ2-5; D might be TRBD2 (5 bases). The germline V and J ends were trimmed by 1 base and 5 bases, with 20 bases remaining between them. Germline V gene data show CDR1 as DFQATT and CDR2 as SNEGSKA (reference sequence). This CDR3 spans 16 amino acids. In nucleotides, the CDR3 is TGCAGTGCTAGAGGGCTCTATCTCGGGGTCGGCGAGACCCAGTACTTC. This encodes CSARGLYLGVGETQYF.

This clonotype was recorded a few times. The CDR3 sequence is CASDRGEQYF. CDR3 DNA sequence: TGTGCCAGCGACAGGGGCGAGCAGTACTTC. This chain connects TRBV25-1 to TRBJ2-7; 8 bases match TRBD1. V lost 8 bases and J lost 6; bases outside the gene matches: 0. Germline values: CDR1 MGHDK, CDR2 SYGVNS. This CDR3 is built from 10 residues.

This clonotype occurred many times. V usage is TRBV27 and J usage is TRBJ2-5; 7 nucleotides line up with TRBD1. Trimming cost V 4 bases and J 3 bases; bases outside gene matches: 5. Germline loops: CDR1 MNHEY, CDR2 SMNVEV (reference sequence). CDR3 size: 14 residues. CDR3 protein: CASSWHRGEETQYF. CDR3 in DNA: TGTGCCAGCAGTTGGCACAGGGGAGAAGAGACCCAGTACTTC.

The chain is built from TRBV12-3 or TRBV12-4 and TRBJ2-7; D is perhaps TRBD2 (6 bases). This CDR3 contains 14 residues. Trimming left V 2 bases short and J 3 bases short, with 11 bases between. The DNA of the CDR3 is TGTGCCAGCAGTTTATGGCGGGGCTTCTACGAGCAGTACTTC. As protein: CASSLWRGFYEQYF.

In DNA form, the CDR3 reads TGTGCCTGGAGTACGACAGGGGGCGGATCACCCCTCCACTTT. This translates into CAWSTTGGGSPLHF. This sequence joins TRBV30 and TRBJ1-6, with TRBD1 matching 10 bases. Germline-derived CDR1 and CDR2 are GTSNPN and SVGIG (reference sequence). After removal of 2 bases from V and 10 bases from J, the junction contained 5 bases not matched to a gene. This CDR3 has 14 amino acids.

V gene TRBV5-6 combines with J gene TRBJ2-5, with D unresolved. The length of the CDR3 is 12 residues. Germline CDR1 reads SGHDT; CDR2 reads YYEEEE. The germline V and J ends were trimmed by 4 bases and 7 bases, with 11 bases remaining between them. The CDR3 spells CASSLPKGTQYF. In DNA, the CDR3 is TGTGCCAGCAGCCTGCCGAAGGGGACCCAGTACTTC. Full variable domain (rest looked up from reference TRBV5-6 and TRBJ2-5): DAGVTQSPTHLIKTRGQQVTLRCSPKSGHDTVSWYQQALGQGPQFIFQYYEEEERQRGNFPDRFSGHQFPNYSSELNVNALLLGDSALYLCASSLPKGTQYFGPGTRLLVL.

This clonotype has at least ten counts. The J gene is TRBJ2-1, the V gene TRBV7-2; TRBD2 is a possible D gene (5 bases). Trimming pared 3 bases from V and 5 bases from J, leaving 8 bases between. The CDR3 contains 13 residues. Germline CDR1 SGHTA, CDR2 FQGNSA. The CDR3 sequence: CASSLGENNEQFF. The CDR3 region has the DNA TGTGCCAGCAGCTTGGGAGAGAACAATGAGCAGTTCTTC.

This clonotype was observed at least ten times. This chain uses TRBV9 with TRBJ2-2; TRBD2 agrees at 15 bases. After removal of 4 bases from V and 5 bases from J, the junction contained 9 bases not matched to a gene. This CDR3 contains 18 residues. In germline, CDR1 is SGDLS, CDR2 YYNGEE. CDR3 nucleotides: TGTGCCAGCAGCTCGGGACTAGCGGGAGGACGAGTGACCGGGGAGCTGTTTTTT. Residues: CASSSGLAGGRVTGELFF. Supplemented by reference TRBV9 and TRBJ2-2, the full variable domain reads DSGVTQTPKHLITATGQRVTLRCSPRSGDLSVYWYQQSLDQGLQFLIQYYNGEERAKGNILERFSAQQFPDLHSELNLSSLELGDSALYFCASSSGLAGGRVTGELFFGEGSRLTVL.